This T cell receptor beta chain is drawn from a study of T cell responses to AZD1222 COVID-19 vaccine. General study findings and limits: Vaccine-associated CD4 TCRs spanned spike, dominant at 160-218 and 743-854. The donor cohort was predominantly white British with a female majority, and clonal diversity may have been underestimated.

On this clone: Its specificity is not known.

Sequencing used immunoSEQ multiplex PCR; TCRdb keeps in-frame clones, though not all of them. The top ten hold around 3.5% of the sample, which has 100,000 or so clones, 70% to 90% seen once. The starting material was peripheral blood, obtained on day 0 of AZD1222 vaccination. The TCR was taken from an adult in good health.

CDR3 coding DNA: TGCGCCAGCAGCCAACGAAGCGGGGCTCCGTCCGAGCAGTACTTC. As protein: CASSQRSGAPSEQYF. The rearrangement uses TRBV4-3 and TRBJ2-7, with TRBD2 matching 7 bases. Losses at the gene ends were 2 bases for V and 6 bases for J; bases not matched to a gene: 10. The CDR3 runs to 15 residues. CDR1 is LGHNA and CDR2 is YSLEER in the germline V gene.